This T cell receptor beta chain was identified during a study of cytomegalovirus exposure and HLA in healthy donors. PCR involved 60 Vbeta and 13 Jbeta primers. Repertoires were generated with immunoSEQ multiplex PCR, while TCRdb's copy carries only in-frame clones and drops some. This sample yields some 100,000 clones, of which roughly 74% are seen a single time; 13% to 15% belongs to the top ten. Study-wide points: Follow-up analysis later connected one missense variant in DCLRE1C with trimming of TCR beta V- and J-genes. When a later analysis compared HLA-associated TCR beta chains with equally common others, the HLA-associated chains turned out to be more clonally expanded and to have lower generation probabilities. According to an earlier analysis, most TCR beta V segments yielded productive rearrangements about 90% or about 30% of the time. Rare sequences made up most TCRs, while some public TCRs were found in many donors.

A remark on this clone: Its specificity is unknown.

The germline V gene encodes CDR1 LNHDA and CDR2 SQIVND (reference sequence). This CDR3 region has 15 residues. Trimming cost V 5 bases and J 3 bases; bases outside gene matches: 7. J is TRBJ1-5 and V is TRBV19; 7 bases agree with TRBD1. This receptor was identified in a woman between 70 and 85 years old in good health and CMV-seropositive. The sample was PBMCs. This CDR3 reads CASSSSTGNNQPQHF. Here the CDR3 DNA reads TGTGCCAGTAGTTCCTCGACAGGGAACAATCAGCCCCAGCATTTT.